The 3 T cell receptor beta chains given below trace back to one sample, sequenced in a study of graft-versus-host responses after intestinal transplantation. These receptors have no known antigen. Generated by immunoSEQ multiplex PCR, the TCRdb table keeps only in-frame clones and is missing some. In the table there are roughly 100,000 clones, less than 90% of which are singletons. Specimen: unstimulated CD4+ T cells sorted from spleen or lymph node cells, collected before intestinal transplant. All receptors come from a human donor who received an intestinal transplant.

The J gene is TRBJ1-4, the V gene TRBV6-6; TRBD1 agrees at 7 bases. Trimming at V came to 10 bases and at J to 1 base, leaving 3 bases not matched to a gene. This CDR3 is 13 amino acids long. Germline lookup yields CDR1 MNHNY and CDR2 SVGAGI (reference sequence). CDR3 bases: TGTGCCACCCGGGACAGAACTAATGAAAAACTGTTTTTT. Translating gives CATRDRTNEKLFF.

The chain is built from TRBV10-2 and TRBJ2-7; 8 nucleotides agree with TRBD2. The junction had 7 bases not matched to a gene; V was cut back by 8 bases and J by 7 bases. CDR1 and CDR2 (germline): WSHSY, SAAADI. The CDR3 covers 12 residues. The CDR3 is CASARGVEEQYF. CDR3 DNA: TGCGCCAGCGCGCGGGGGGTAGAGGAGCAGTACTTC.

The chain joins TRBV5-1 to TRBJ2-6, with TRBD1 matching 9 bases. The CDR3 is made up of 21 amino acids. V trimming: 0 bases; J trimming: 0 bases; junction bases outside the gene matches: 13. From germline, CDR1 is SGHRS and CDR2 YFSETQ. The CDR3 spells CASSLGHSGTGIYSGANVLTF. The CDR3 nucleotides are TGCGCCAGCAGCTTGGGCCACTCGGGGACAGGGATTTACTCTGGGGCCAACGTCCTGACTTTC.